The clone carrying this TCR beta chain occurred many times. As yet, its antigen is unknown. The CDR3 contains 17 residues. Per germline, CDR1 MNHEY and CDR2 SVGAGI. The ends lost 5 bases at V and 0 bases at J; junction bases unmatched: 5. The source of the sample is a study of identical twins. Unique molecular identifiers were in the cDNA, with template-switch universal primer binding. TCRdb independently ran MiXCR on the 5' RACE reads; one entry per CDR3 protein. This repertoire shows roughly 1.6 million distinct CDR3 sequences, under 35% found once; its top ten account for 0.25% to 0.3%. General study results and limits: Zero-insertion results could be subject to partial confounding by invariant MAIT and iNKT cells. The conclusions drew on cross-sectional statistical analysis instead of tracking the same donors. Among beta out-of-frame sequences, excess sharing between twins appeared weaker.

This receptor was identified in a newborn girl in good health. The source material was cord blood. The chain combines TRBV6-5 with TRBJ2-3; 13 nucleotides line up with TRBD2. The CDR3 loop reads CASSRTSGSPSTDTQYF. DNA of the CDR3: TGTGCCAGCAGTCGGACTAGCGGGAGTCCTAGCACAGATACGCAGTATTTT.